This T cell receptor (beta chain) was identified during a study of beta chain features in type 1 diabetes. Study-level points and caveats: An over-representation of cells with high TCR expression could result from cDNA sequencing. TCRB rearrangement may or may not be influenced by HLA type; here this remained unresolved. Researchers report that Type 1 diabetes patients had moderately but significantly shorter TCRB CDR3s across all four CD4+ subsets.

V was pared by 5 bases and J by 1 base, with 14 bases between. Germline V gene sequence: CDR1 SEHNR, CDR2 FQNEAQ (reference sequence). The CDR3 loop spans 15 amino acids. As concerns this clone: Its antigen is not identified.

Every isolated RNA sample was fully reverse transcribed, so sequencing captured expressed TCRB transcripts. Generated by immunoSEQ multiplex PCR, the TCRdb table keeps only in-frame clones and is missing some. The repertoire includes 30,000 to 45,000 clones, approximately 60% of them detected once, and around 2% sits in the top ten. This TCR came from a woman aged 25 to 45 in good health. V and J are TRBV7-9 and TRBJ2-5; tentatively, D is TRBD2 (6 bases). The sample comprised Tregs from blood. DNA for the CDR3: TGTGCCAGCAGCCCCAACCGGGACTTCCAAGAGACCCAGTACTTC. Amino acids: CASSPNRDFQETQYF.